The 22 T cell receptor beta chains below were found in one sample sequenced in a study of blood T cell repertoires in COVID-19. TCRdb's table, derived via immunoSEQ multiplex PCR, lists solely in-frame clones and lacks some. Among about 370,000 clones, 85% to 90% were seen once, and the ten largest hold around 1%. Material: PBMCs or T cells enriched from blood (not recorded which). The receptor set was obtained from a man aged 18 to 35 who had recovered from COVID-19.

The CDR3 region has the DNA TGTGCCAGCAGCACCTTCGGCGGAGGGCTCGACGAGCAGTACTTC. It specifies CASSTFGGGLDEQYF. This chain connects TRBV5-8 to TRBJ2-7; maybe TRBD2 (6 bases). Deletions cut 4 bases from V and 5 bases from J, with 19 bases between. There are 15 residues in the CDR3. The V gene's germline CDR1 is SGHTS and CDR2 YDEGEE.

This clone is a singleton in its sample. As DNA, the CDR3 is TGTGCCAGCAGCGAAGGAGGAGGCCGGGCGACAGGGGAATTCTTC. Its protein is CASSEGGGRATGEFF. The rearrangement links TRBV9 to TRBJ2-1; 8 nucleotides agree with TRBD1. The CDR3 length is 15 residues. V lost 3 bases and J lost 16; bases outside the gene matches: 18. Germline V gene sequence: CDR1 SGDLS, CDR2 YYNGEE.

The chain is built from TRBV5-6 and TRBJ2-2, with a possible D match to TRBD2 (5 bases). The CDR3 totals 17 residues. Germline V gene sequence: CDR1 SGHDT, CDR2 YYEEEE. Trimming removed 3 bases from V and 3 bases from J, with 18 bases in between. DNA of the CDR3: TGTGCCAGCAGCTCGATAGGACTCTCCGCCCACACCGGGGAGCTGTTTTTT. It codes for CASSSIGLSAHTGELFF. Together with reference TRBV5-6 and TRBJ2-2, the CDR3 gives the full variable domain: DAGVTQSPTHLIKTRGQQVTLRCSPKSGHDTVSWYQQALGQGPQFIFQYYEEEERQRGNFPDRFSGHQFPNYSSELNVNALLLGDSALYLCASSSIGLSAHTGELFFGEGSRLTVL.

The rearrangement uses TRBV10-3 and TRBJ1-4; D is uncertain. CDR1 ENHRY and CDR2 SYGVKD come from the germline V gene. The CDR3 runs to 15 residues. The V end lost 4 bases, the J end lost 0 bases, and 9 bases lay between the germline ends. The CDR3 protein is CAISAQIATNEKLFF. The CDR3 nucleotides read TGTGCCATCAGTGCCCAAATTGCAACTAATGAAAAACTGTTTTTT.

The chain carries TRBV10-3 and TRBJ2-1; D not resolved. The V gene's germline CDR1 is ENHRY and CDR2 SYGVKD. V was shortened by 3 bases and J by 4 bases, with 4 bases between the two germline ends. The CDR3 is 12 amino acids. The CDR3 bases are TGTGCCATCAGTGACCAGTACAATGAGCAGTTCTTC. Residues: CAISDQYNEQFF.

CDR3: CASRDREFQFF. The CDR3 DNA reads as TGTGCCAGCAGAGACAGGGAATTTCAGTTCTTC. This chain joins TRBV7-8 and TRBJ2-1; TRBD1 agrees at 7 bases. Germline CDR1 SGHVS, CDR2 FQNEAQ. Trimming cost V 6 bases and J 13 bases; bases outside gene matches: 6. The CDR3 loop spans 11 amino acids.

The chain uses TRBV19 and TRBJ1-5, with 8 bases matching TRBD1. The length of the CDR3 is 18 residues. Germline V CDR1 and CDR2: LNHDA, SQIVND (reference sequence). V shed 7 bases and J 4 bases; nucleotides not matched to a gene: 18. CDR3 sequence reads: CASKRARDRIPGNQPQHF. As DNA, the CDR3 is TGTGCCAGTAAGAGGGCTCGGGACAGGATTCCTGGGAATCAGCCCCAGCATTTT.

The chain combines TRBV24-1 with TRBJ2-3; a possible D gene is TRBD2 (5 bases). Germline CDR1 reads KGHDR; CDR2 reads SFDVKD. This CDR3 has 15 residues. Trimming removed 4 bases from V and 3 bases from J, with 13 bases in between. The CDR3 DNA reads TGTGCCACCAGTGACCATCAGGACTTAACAGATACGCAGTATTTT. Translating it yields CATSDHQDLTDTQYF.

This chain joins TRBV5-1 and TRBJ1-5, with D unresolved. The CDR3 has 10 amino acids. The V end lost 9 bases, the J end lost 4 bases, and 5 bases lay between the germline ends. The germline V gene has CDR1 SGHRS and CDR2 YFSETQ. The CDR3 loop is CATKNQPQHF. The CDR3 nucleotides are TGCGCCACTAAGAATCAGCCCCAGCATTTT.

This rearrangement joins TRBV7-9 to TRBJ2-2, with 7 bases fitting TRBD1. With V trimmed by 5 bases and J by 7 bases, 13 bases remained unmatched. The CDR3 covers 16 residues. Germline CDR1 is SEHNR and CDR2 is FQNEAQ (reference sequence). The CDR3 bases are TGTGCCAGCAGCGGTCGACAGGGCGAGGGTAGCGGGGAGCTGTTTTTT. It specifies CASSGRQGEGSGELFF.

The count of this clone is one. The chain links TRBV24-1 to TRBJ2-3; 10 bases match TRBD2. J gave up 7 bases and V 5 bases, and 8 bases lay outside the gene matches. CDR3 length: 15 residues. Germline V lookup: CDR1 KGHDR, CDR2 SFDVKD. This CDR3 is CATSVASGRGNTQYF. In DNA form, the CDR3 reads TGTGCCACCAGTGTGGCTAGCGGGAGAGGGAATACGCAGTATTTT.

The chain is built from TRBV5-1 and TRBJ2-1; 10 nucleotides align to TRBD2. Looked up from germline, CDR1 is SGHRS and CDR2 is YFSETQ. The CDR3 has 14 amino acids. The junction had 10 bases not matched to a gene; V was cut back by 7 bases and J by 9 bases. CDR3 sequence: CASGEGTSAGEQFF. The CDR3 DNA reads as TGCGCCAGCGGGGAGGGGACTAGCGCGGGTGAGCAGTTCTTC.

The chain joins TRBV19 to TRBJ2-1; TRBD2 matches at 11 bases. J was trimmed by 13 bases and V by 3 bases; bases with no gene match: 14. CDR3 size: 16 residues. CDR1 is LNHDA and CDR2 is SQIVND in the germline V gene (reference sequence). The CDR3 DNA sequence: TGTGCCAGTAGTATGGGGACTAGCGGTCTCGTCAACCTCCAGTTCTTC. It encodes CASSMGTSGLVNLQFF.

V and J are TRBV2 and TRBJ2-7, with a possible D match to TRBD2 (5 bases). Trimming left V 8 bases short and J 0 bases short, with 26 bases between. Germline loops: CDR1 SNHLY, CDR2 FYNNEI. The CDR3 has 18 residues. The CDR3 nucleotides read TGTGCCAGCCTCTTACTCACGGGGAAAACCCAGAGCTCCTACGAGCAGTACTTC. Protein sequence: CASLLLTGKTQSSYEQYF.

The chain couples TRBV11-3 to TRBJ2-5; TRBD2 agrees at 11 bases. Germline V gene data show CDR1 as SGHNT and CDR2 as YENEEA. CDR3 length: 17 amino acids. Trimming at V came to 3 bases and at J to 5 bases, leaving 11 bases not matched to a gene. The CDR3: CASSFGTSGGVFETQYF. The CDR3 DNA sequence: TGTGCCAGCAGCTTCGGTACTAGCGGGGGTGTGTTTGAGACCCAGTACTTC.

The V gene is TRBV28, the J gene TRBJ1-1; TRBD1 might be the D (5 bases). V shed 3 bases and J shed 3 bases, with 14 bases lying between them. The CDR3 extends over 15 amino acids. In germline, CDR1 is MDHEN, CDR2 SYDVKM. The CDR3 DNA reads TGTGCCAGCAGTTTTGGTGACAGAATGCACACTGAAGCTTTCTTT. Translating gives CASSFGDRMHTEAFF.

This clone was picked up one time. The chain has TRBV6-6 and TRBJ1-2; 7 bases line up with TRBD1. V trimming: 5 bases; J trimming: 2 bases; junction bases outside the gene matches: 5. In germline, CDR1 is MNHNY, CDR2 SVGAGI (reference sequence). The CDR3 totals 14 residues. The CDR3 spells CASSHTTGNYGYTF. CDR3 nucleotide sequence: TGTGCCAGCAGTCACACGACAGGGAACTATGGCTACACCTTC.

This chain connects TRBV15 to TRBJ1-1; D is undetermined. Between the trimmed V and J ends, which lost 1 base and 2 bases, there was a span of 17 bases. In germline, CDR1 is LNHNV, CDR2 YYDKDF (reference sequence). The CDR3 is 17 amino acids. The CDR3 nucleotides are TGTGCCACCAGCAGAGGAATACACGGGAGCCTAAACACTGAAGCTTTCTTT. It is translated as CATSRGIHGSLNTEAFF.

The CDR3: CASSRGLAGTGELFF. The CDR3 nucleotides are TGTGCCAGCAGTCGGGGACTAGCGGGCACCGGGGAGCTGTTTTTT. V is TRBV2 and J is TRBJ2-2; 12 nucleotides match TRBD2. The CDR3 totals 15 residues. Germline V CDR1 and CDR2: SNHLY, FYNNEI. The junction had 2 bases not matched to a gene; V was cut back by 5 bases and J by 4 bases.

The chain carries TRBV25-1 and TRBJ1-2; 7 nucleotides match TRBD1. CDR3 length equals 15 residues. The germline CDR1 and CDR2 sequences are MGHDK and SYGVNS. V lost 3 bases to trimming and J lost 8 bases; unmatched junction nucleotides: 12. CDR3 region: CASSDLRTGKIGYTF. The CDR3 DNA is TGTGCCAGCAGTGACCTTCGGACAGGAAAAATCGGCTACACCTTC.

A remark on this clone: The sample carries other DNA sequences with the same CDR3. V usage is TRBV6-5 and J usage is TRBJ1-2; D unresolved. The CDR3 contains 13 residues. Trimming stripped 0 bases from V and 4 bases from J, with 6 bases between. Per the germline V gene, CDR1 is MNHEY and CDR2 is SVGAGI. This CDR3 reads CASSYSQAYGYTF. For the CDR3, the DNA is TGTGCCAGCAGTTACTCCCAGGCCTATGGCTACACCTTC.

The rearrangement joins TRBV5-3 to TRBJ1-2; D may be TRBD1 (6 bases). Being an ORF, TRBV5-3 has a function that is uncertain. The CDR3 sequence is 13 residues long. V shed 5 bases and J shed 7 bases, with 15 bases lying between them. The CDR3 DNA follows: TGTGCCAGAAGGATATACATCAGGGGTGGCTACACCTTC. Translation: CARRIYIRGGYTF.